The 24 T cell receptor beta chains presented below share a single source sample, sequenced in a study of T cells in narcolepsy. Assay used: immunoSEQ multiplex PCR; TCRdb lists only in-frame clones, some missing. The sample lists around 35,000 clones, roughly nine tenths seen once, with around 1.2% in the top ten. Sequenced material: CD45RA- memory CD4+ T cells from PBMCs. The receptors were gathered from a human donor with narcolepsy.

The chain couples TRBV4-3 to TRBJ1-3; 7 bases are shared with TRBD1. The CDR3 has 15 amino acids. Germline V gene sequence: CDR1 LGHNA, CDR2 YSLEER. V trimming: 4 bases; J trimming: 8 bases; junction bases outside the gene matches: 11. The CDR3 sequence: CASSPAGVQGDTIYF. The CDR3 bases are TGCGCCAGCAGCCCAGCCGGGGTTCAGGGGGACACCATATATTTT.

This chain joins TRBV15 and TRBJ2-1, with D possibly being TRBD2 (6 bases). V was cut by 3 bases and J by 3 bases, with 21 bases left in between. Per the germline V gene, CDR1 is LNHNV and CDR2 is YYDKDF (reference sequence). The CDR3 is 18 amino acids. Here the CDR3 reads CATSRAGRGKGSYNEQFF. The CDR3 DNA is TGTGCCACCAGCAGGGCGGGGCGGGGCAAGGGCAGCTACAATGAGCAGTTCTTC.

J is TRBJ2-7 and V is TRBV28; D not resolved. Germline-derived CDR1 and CDR2 are MDHEN and SYDVKM. Trimming stripped 6 bases from V and 0 bases from J, with 6 bases between. The CDR3 loop spans 12 amino acids. DNA for the CDR3: TGTGCCAGCAGCTCAGACTCCTACGAGCAGTACTTC. This gives the protein CASSSDSYEQYF.

In this sample, this clone turned up a few times. This sequence joins TRBV6-5 and TRBJ1-6, with TRBD1 matching 7 bases. The CDR3 has 13 residues. The V gene's germline CDR1 is MNHEY and CDR2 SVGAGI. V lost 10 bases to trimming and J lost 10 bases; unmatched junction nucleotides: 10. The CDR3 reads CAIRLTGDSPLHF. As DNA, the CDR3 is TGTGCCATCCGCCTTACAGGGGACTCACCCCTCCACTTT.

The V call is TRBV10-3, the J call TRBJ1-6; 11 bases are shared with TRBD1. CDR1 and CDR2 (germline): ENHRY, SYGVKD. J was trimmed by 9 bases and V by 8 bases; bases with no gene match: 6. The CDR3 covers 14 residues. CDR3: CAIGRDRGTSPLHF. DNA of the CDR3: TGTGCCATCGGTAGGGACAGGGGGACTTCACCCCTCCACTTT.

This chain links TRBV2 with TRBJ2-3; the match to TRBD2 covers 8 bases. V gave up 3 bases and J gave up 3 bases; unmatched junction bases: 8. Germline V gene lookup returns CDR1 SNHLY and CDR2 FYNNEI. This CDR3 spans 16 amino acids. CDR3 residues: CASSDWGTRTTDTQYF. In DNA form, the CDR3 reads TGTGCCAGCAGTGACTGGGGGACTAGAACAACAGATACGCAGTATTTT.

V is TRBV9 and J is TRBJ2-1; a weak D match, TRBD2 (7 bases). Germline V lookup: CDR1 SGDLS, CDR2 YYNGEE. There are 15 residues in the CDR3. Trimming stripped 0 bases from V and 9 bases from J, with 16 bases between. CDR3 DNA: TGTGCCAGCAGCGTAGACGGGGGGCATAACGGTGAGCAGTTCTTC. Encoded protein: CASSVDGGHNGEQFF. The complete variable domain, with remaining parts taken from reference TRBV9 and TRBJ2-1, reads DSGVTQTPKHLITATGQRVTLRCSPRSGDLSVYWYQQSLDQGLQFLIQYYNGEERAKGNILERFSAQQFPDLHSELNLSSLELGDSALYFCASSVDGGHNGEQFFGPGTRLTVL.

The rearrangement links TRBV7-3 to TRBJ2-7; TRBD1 aligns across 7 bases. The germline V gene encodes CDR1 SGHTA and CDR2 FQGTGA. V lost 5 bases to trimming and J lost 4 bases; unmatched junction nucleotides: 5. This CDR3 has 13 residues. CDR3 in amino acids: CASSVGQEYEQYF. CDR3 coding DNA: TGTGCCAGCAGCGTAGGACAGGAATACGAGCAGTACTTC.

The chain carries TRBV7-2 and TRBJ2-2; 10 bases map to TRBD1. J lost 2 bases, V lost 5 bases, and 8 bases had no gene match. CDR3 length equals 17 residues. In germline, CDR1 is SGHTA, CDR2 FQGNSA. The CDR3 loop reads CASSRKGTGVNTGELFF. As DNA, the CDR3 is TGTGCCAGCAGCAGGAAGGGGACAGGGGTTAACACCGGGGAGCTGTTTTTT. Full variable domain (remainder filled in from reference TRBV7-2 and TRBJ2-2): GAGVSQSPSNKVTEKGKDVELRCDPISGHTALYWYRQSLGQGLEFLIYFQGNSAPDKSGLPSDRFSAERTGGSVSTLTIQRTQQEDSAVYLCASSRKGTGVNTGELFFGEGSRLTVL.

CDR3 coding DNA: TGTGCCAGCAGAAGACAGAACTATGGCTACACCTTC. This encodes CASRRQNYGYTF. V is TRBV6-6 and J is TRBJ1-2, with D tentatively TRBD1 (5 bases). The CDR3 spans 12 residues. CDR1 and CDR2 (germline): MNHNY, SVGAGI (reference sequence). V gave up 6 bases and J gave up 2 bases, with 7 bases separating them.

V gene TRBV11-3 combines with J gene TRBJ2-1, with TRBD2 identical over 7 bases. Germline CDR1 reads SGHNT; CDR2 reads YENEEA. The CDR3 loop spans 15 amino acids. V was clipped by 1 base and J by 6 bases; unmatched bases: 6. The CDR3 DNA follows: TGTGCCAGCAGCTTAGCTGCGGGGGTGGGCAATGAGCAGTTCTTC. Protein sequence: CASSLAAGVGNEQFF.

The J gene is TRBJ2-7, the V gene TRBV7-9; 11 bases align to TRBD2. The V segment lost 5 bases and the J segment 0 bases; nucleotides outside the gene matches: 6. The CDR3 has 16 amino acids. The V gene's germline CDR1 is SEHNR and CDR2 FQNEAQ (reference sequence). The CDR3, as DNA: TGTGCCAGCAGCGCCGGACTAGCGGGCAACTCCTACGAGCAGTACTTC. As protein: CASSAGLAGNSYEQYF.

The V call is TRBV6-5, the J call TRBJ2-5; tentative D call: TRBD2 (6 bases). CDR3 size: 14 residues. Germline V CDR1 and CDR2: MNHEY, SVGAGI. V dropped 3 bases and J dropped 5 bases, with 13 bases sitting between them. CDR3 sequence reads: CASSYGGIRETQYF. The CDR3 DNA reads as TGTGCCAGCAGTTATGGGGGGATTAGGGAGACCCAGTACTTC.

This chain joins TRBV9 and TRBJ2-2; D may be TRBD1 or TRBD2 (5 bases each). V lost 0 bases and J lost 2, with 14 bases in between. CDR1 SGDLS and CDR2 YYNGEE come from the germline V gene. The CDR3 extends over 17 amino acids. The chain's CDR3 is CASSVVVGTENTGELFF. The CDR3 DNA reads as TGTGCCAGCAGCGTAGTGGTTGGGACCGAAAACACCGGGGAGCTGTTTTTT.

The chain recombines TRBV7-3 with TRBJ1-1; D is unclear. The V end lost 3 bases, the J end lost 0 bases, and 5 bases lay between the germline ends. CDR3 length: 13 amino acids. CDR1 and CDR2 (germline): SGHTA, FQGTGA. The CDR3 DNA is TGTGCCAGCAGCTTGCTCATGAACACTGAAGCTTTCTTT. It translates to CASSLLMNTEAFF.

The rearrangement uses TRBV11-3 and TRBJ2-5, with TRBD1 as a possible D gene (6 bases). V lost 5 bases and J lost 0, with 10 bases in between. The CDR3 spans 14 residues. Germline values: CDR1 SGHNT, CDR2 YENEEA. As DNA, the CDR3 is TGTGCCAGCAGCCCGGGACAAGACCAAGAGACCCAGTACTTC. Protein: CASSPGQDQETQYF.

This clone came up a few times. The chain uses TRBV5-4 and TRBJ1-2; 9 bases align to TRBD1. Germline V CDR1 and CDR2: SGHNT, YYREEE (reference sequence). The trim removed 4 bases at V and 7 bases at J, leaving 11 bases unmatched. The CDR3 consists of 15 residues. CDR3 bases: TGTGCCAGCAGCGCCCCGTGGGACAGGGTTGGTGGCTACACCTTC. Translation: CASSAPWDRVGGYTF.

This clone appeared a few times. The chain carries TRBV5-3 and TRBJ2-7; D is undetermined. TRBV5-3 is an ORF, with its function uncertain. V was clipped by 1 base and J by 1 base, with 9 bases between them. The CDR3 is 14 amino acids. CDR3 sequence (DNA): TGTGCCAGAAGCTTGACCCTCAATTCCTACGAGCAGTACTTC. This translates into CARSLTLNSYEQYF.

The rearrangement links TRBV6-5 to TRBJ1-6; 7 bases agree with TRBD1. V lost 4 bases to trimming and J lost 7 bases; unmatched junction nucleotides: 4. In germline, CDR1 is MNHEY, CDR2 SVGAGI. The CDR3 is made up of 14 amino acids. The CDR3 sequence is CASSSLQGNSPLHF. The DNA for the CDR3 is TGTGCCAGCAGTTCCCTACAGGGGAATTCACCCCTCCACTTT.

The chain carries TRBV7-6 and TRBJ2-7, with 7 bases fitting TRBD2. This CDR3 is 14 amino acids long. The J segment lost 0 bases and the V segment lost 5 bases, leaving 4 bases of the junction unmatched. Germline lookup yields CDR1 SGHVS and CDR2 FNYEAQ. CDR3 amino acids: CASSPTSFSYEQYF. CDR3 coding DNA: TGTGCCAGCAGCCCGACTAGCTTCTCCTACGAGCAGTACTTC.

This chain connects TRBV11-3 to TRBJ2-1; 8 nucleotides match TRBD2. Germline-derived CDR1 and CDR2 are SGHNT and YENEEA. This CDR3 spans 13 amino acids. Trimming removed 0 bases from V and 15 bases from J; junction bases left unmatched: 7. The CDR3 DNA reads TGTGCCAGCAGCTTAGACCCGGGGGGGAGCCCGTTCTTC. It is translated as CASSLDPGGSPFF.

The chain couples TRBV19 to TRBJ1-5; 9 positions match TRBD1. The length of the CDR3 is 15 residues. V dropped 5 bases and J dropped 1; count of bases not matched to a gene: 3. Germline V gives CDR1 LNHDA, CDR2 SQIVND (reference sequence). The CDR3 region has the DNA TGTGCCAGTAGTCCACAGGGGGCAAGCAATCAGCCCCAGCATTTT. This translates into CASSPQGASNQPQHF. Based on the CDR3 plus reference TRBV19 and TRBJ1-5, the full variable domain is DGGITQSPKYLFRKEGQNVTLSCEQNLNHDAMYWYRQDPGQGLRLIYYSQIVNDFQKGDIAEGYSVSREKKESFPLTVTSAQKNPTAFYLCASSPQGASNQPQHFGDGTRLSIL.

The chain couples TRBV5-1 to TRBJ2-7; 7 positions match TRBD2. The V gene's germline CDR1 is SGHRS and CDR2 YFSETQ. CDR3 length equals 14 residues. The J segment lost 6 bases and the V segment lost 1 base, leaving 7 bases of the junction unmatched. This CDR3 is CASSLSLGGVEQYF. CDR3 nucleotide sequence: TGCGCCAGCAGCTTGTCCCTGGGGGGGGTCGAGCAGTACTTC.

The V gene is TRBV19, the J gene TRBJ2-5; D might be TRBD1 or TRBD2, each matching 5 bases. Trimming pared 3 bases from V and 4 bases from J, leaving 15 bases between. The germline V gene encodes CDR1 LNHDA and CDR2 SQIVND (reference sequence). This CDR3 is 15 amino acids long. CDR3 region: CASSMRGAGRETQYF. As DNA, the CDR3 is TGTGCCAGTAGTATGCGAGGGGCTGGGAGAGAGACCCAGTACTTC.